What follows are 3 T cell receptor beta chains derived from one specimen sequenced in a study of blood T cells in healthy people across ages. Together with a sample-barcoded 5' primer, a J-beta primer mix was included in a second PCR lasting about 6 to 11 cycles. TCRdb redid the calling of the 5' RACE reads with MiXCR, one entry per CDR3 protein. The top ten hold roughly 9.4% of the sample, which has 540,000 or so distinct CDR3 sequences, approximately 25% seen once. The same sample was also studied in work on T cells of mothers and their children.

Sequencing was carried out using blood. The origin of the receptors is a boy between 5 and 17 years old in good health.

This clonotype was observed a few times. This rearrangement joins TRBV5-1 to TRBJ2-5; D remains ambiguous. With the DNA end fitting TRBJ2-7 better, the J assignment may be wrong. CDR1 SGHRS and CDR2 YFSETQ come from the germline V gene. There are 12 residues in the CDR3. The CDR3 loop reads CASSNGAYEQYF. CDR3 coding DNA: TGCGCCAGCAGTAATGGGGCCTACGAGCAGTACTTC.

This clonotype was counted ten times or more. The chain's CDR3 is CASSPLNTEAFF. Written as DNA, the CDR3 is TGTGCCAGCAGCCCATTGAACACTGAAGCTTTCTTT. The chain couples TRBV6-6 to TRBJ1-1, with D uncertain. V lost 6 bases and J 0 bases, leaving 5 bases between the germline ends. Germline V gives CDR1 MNHNY, CDR2 SVGAGI (reference sequence). This CDR3 has 12 amino acids.

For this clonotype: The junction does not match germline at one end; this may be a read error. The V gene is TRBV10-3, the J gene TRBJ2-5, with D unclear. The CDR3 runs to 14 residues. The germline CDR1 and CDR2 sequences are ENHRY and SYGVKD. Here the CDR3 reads CAISPRPNQETQYF. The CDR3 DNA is TGTGCCATCAGTCCCCGACCAAACCAGGAGACCCAGTACTTC.